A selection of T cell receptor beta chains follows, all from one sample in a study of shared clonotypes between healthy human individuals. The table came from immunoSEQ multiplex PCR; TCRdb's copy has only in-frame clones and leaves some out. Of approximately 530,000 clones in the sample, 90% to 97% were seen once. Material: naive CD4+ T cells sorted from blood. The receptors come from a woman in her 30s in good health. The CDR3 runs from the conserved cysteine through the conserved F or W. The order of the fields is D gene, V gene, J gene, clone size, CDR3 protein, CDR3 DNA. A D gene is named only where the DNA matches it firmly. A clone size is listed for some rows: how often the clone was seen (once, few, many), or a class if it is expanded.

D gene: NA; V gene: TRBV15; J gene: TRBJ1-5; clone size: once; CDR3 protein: CATSGGVYQPQHF; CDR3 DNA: TGTGCCACCAGCGGGGGGGTGTATCAGCCCCAGCATTTT
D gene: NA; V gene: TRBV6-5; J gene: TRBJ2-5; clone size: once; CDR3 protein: CASSIGGRPRQTQYF; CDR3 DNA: TGTGCCAGCAGCATAGGGGGACGGCCGCGGCAGACCCAGTACTTC
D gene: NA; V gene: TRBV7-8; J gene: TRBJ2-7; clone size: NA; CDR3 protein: CASSLSLAREQYF; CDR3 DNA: TGTGCCAGCAGCTTAAGTCTAGCACGGGAGCAGTACTTC
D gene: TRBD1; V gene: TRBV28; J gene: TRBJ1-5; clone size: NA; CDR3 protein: CASSLWTLGQTFRNQPQHF; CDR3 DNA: TGTGCCAGCAGTTTATGGACCCTGGGACAGACCTTTCGCAATCAGCCCCAGCATTTT
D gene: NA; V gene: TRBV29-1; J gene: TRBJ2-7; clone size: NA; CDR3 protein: CSVEERSGSEQYF; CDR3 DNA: TGCAGCGTTGAAGAACGTTCAGGGTCCGAGCAGTACTTC
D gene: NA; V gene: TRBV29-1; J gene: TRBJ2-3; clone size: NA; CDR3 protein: CSVVGSGADTQYF; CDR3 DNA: TGCAGCGTTGTCGGGAGTGGTGCAGATACGCAGTATTTT
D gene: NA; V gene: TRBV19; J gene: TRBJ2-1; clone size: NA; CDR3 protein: CASSIAGLVQDEQFF; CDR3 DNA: TGTGCCAGTAGTATCGCGGGGCTCGTACAGGATGAGCAGTTCTTC
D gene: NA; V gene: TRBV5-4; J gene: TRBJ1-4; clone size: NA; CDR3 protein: CASSFGRDNEKLFF; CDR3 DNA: TGTGCCAGCAGCTTCGGGAGGGACAATGAAAAACTGTTTTTT
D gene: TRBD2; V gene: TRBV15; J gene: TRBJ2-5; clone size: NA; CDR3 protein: CATSIPRLAGVETQYF; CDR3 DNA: TGTGCCACCAGCATCCCTAGACTAGCGGGAGTAGAGACCCAGTACTTC
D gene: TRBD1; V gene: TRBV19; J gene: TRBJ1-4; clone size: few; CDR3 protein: CASKTGQGFEKLFF; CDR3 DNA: TGTGCCAGTAAGACGGGACAGGGGTTTGAAAAACTGTTTTTT
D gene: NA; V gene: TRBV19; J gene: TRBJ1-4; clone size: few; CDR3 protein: CASSMMAANEKLFF; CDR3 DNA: TGTGCCAGTAGTATGATGGCCGCTAATGAAAAACTGTTTTTT
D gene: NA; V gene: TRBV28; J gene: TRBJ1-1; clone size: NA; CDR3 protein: CASALGQANTEAFF; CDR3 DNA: TGTGCCAGCGCCCTTGGGCAGGCGAACACTGAAGCTTTCTTT
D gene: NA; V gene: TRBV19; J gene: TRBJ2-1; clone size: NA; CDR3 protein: CASSILTGRSNEQFF; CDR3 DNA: TGTGCCAGTAGTATATTAACAGGACGGAGCAATGAGCAGTTCTTC
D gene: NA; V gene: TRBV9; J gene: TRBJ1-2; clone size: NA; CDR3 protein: CASSVDRNYGYTF; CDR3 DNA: TGTGCCAGCAGCGTCGACAGGAACTATGGCTACACCTTC
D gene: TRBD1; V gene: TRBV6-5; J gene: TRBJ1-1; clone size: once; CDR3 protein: CASRTRQGEAFF; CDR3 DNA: TGTGCCAGCAGGACCCGACAGGGCGAAGCTTTCTTT
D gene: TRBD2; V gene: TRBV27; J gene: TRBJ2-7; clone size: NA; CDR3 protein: CASSLWTSGRYEQYF; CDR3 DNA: TGTGCCAGCAGTTTATGGACTAGCGGCAGATACGAGCAGTACTTC
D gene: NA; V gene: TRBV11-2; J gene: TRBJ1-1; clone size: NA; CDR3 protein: CASSLDRVNTEAFF; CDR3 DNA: TGTGCCAGCAGCTTAGATCGAGTGAACACTGAAGCTTTCTTT
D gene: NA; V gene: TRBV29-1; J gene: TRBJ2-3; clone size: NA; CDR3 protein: CSVEWGLGDTQYF; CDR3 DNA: TGCAGCGTTGAGTGGGGTCTCGGAGATACGCAGTATTTT
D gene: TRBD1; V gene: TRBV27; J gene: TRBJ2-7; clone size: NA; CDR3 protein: CASSPSLLDRAYEQYF; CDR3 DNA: TGTGCCAGCAGTCCATCCCTTCTGGACAGGGCCTACGAGCAGTACTTC
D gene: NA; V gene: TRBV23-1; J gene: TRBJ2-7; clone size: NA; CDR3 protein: CASSPDSQGSPYEQYF; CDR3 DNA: TGCGCCAGCAGCCCGGATAGTCAGGGATCGCCCTACGAGCAGTACTTC
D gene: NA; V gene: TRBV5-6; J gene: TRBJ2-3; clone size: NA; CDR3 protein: CASTLQGRTDTQYF; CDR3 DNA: TGTGCCAGCACCTTACAGGGAAGGACAGATACGCAGTATTTT
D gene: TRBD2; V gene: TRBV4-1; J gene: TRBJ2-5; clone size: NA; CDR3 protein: CASSQLTSGGETQYF; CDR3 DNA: TGCGCCAGCAGCCAACTGACTAGCGGGGGGGAGACCCAGTACTTC
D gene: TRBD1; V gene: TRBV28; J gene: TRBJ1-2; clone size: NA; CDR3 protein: CASSSPVTGDGYTF; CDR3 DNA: TGTGCCAGCAGTTCACCCGTTACAGGGGATGGCTACACCTTC
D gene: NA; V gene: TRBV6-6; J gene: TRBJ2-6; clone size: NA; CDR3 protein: CASSYWSQGGANVLTF; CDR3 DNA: TGTGCCAGCAGTTACTGGTCTCAGGGGGGGGCCAACGTCCTGACTTTC
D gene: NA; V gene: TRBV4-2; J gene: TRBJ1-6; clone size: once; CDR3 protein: CASSQDRRGWSSPLHF; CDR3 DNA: TGTGCCAGCAGCCAAGATCGACGGGGCTGGAGTTCACCCCTCCACTTT
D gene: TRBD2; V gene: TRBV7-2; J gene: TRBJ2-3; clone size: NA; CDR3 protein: CASSKGLAGGLDTQYF; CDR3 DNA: TGTGCCAGCAGCAAGGGACTAGCGGGAGGCCTAGATACGCAGTATTTT
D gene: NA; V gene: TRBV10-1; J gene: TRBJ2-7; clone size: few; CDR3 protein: CASGDGAYEQYF; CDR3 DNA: TGCGCCAGCGGGGACGGGGCCTACGAGCAGTACTTC
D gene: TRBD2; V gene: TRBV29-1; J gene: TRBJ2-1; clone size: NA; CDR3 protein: CSVERRLATNEQFF; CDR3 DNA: TGCAGCGTTGAAAGGCGACTAGCGACCAATGAGCAGTTCTTC
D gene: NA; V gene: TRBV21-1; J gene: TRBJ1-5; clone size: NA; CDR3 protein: CASSKGTGVSHNQPQHF; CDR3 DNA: TGTGCCAGCAGCAAAGGGACAGGGGTATCCCACAATCAGCCCCAGCATTTT
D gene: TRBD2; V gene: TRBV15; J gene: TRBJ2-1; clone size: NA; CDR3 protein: CATSGAGVAGYNEQFF; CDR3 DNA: TGTGCCACCAGCGGGGCCGGGGTAGCGGGATACAATGAGCAGTTCTTC
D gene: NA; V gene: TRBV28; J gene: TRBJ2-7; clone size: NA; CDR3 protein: CASRGARDNYEQYF; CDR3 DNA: TGTGCCAGCAGGGGGGCCCGGGACAACTACGAGCAGTACTTC
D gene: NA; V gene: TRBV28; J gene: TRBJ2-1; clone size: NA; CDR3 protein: CASRTGPYNEQFF; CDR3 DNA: TGTGCCAGCAGAACCGGACCCTACAATGAGCAGTTCTTC
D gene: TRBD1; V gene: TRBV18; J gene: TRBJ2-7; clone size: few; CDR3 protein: CASSPGQPYEQYF; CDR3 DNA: TGTGCCAGCTCACCGGGACAGCCTTACGAGCAGTACTTC
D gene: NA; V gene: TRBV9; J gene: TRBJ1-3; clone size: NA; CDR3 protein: CASSTKAGDGAGNTIYF; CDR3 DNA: TGTGCCAGCAGCACAAAAGCAGGGGACGGGGCTGGAAACACCATATATTTT
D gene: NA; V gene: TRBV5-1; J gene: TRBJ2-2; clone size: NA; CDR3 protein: CASSLVRAGELFF; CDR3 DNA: TGCGCCAGCAGCTTGGTCCGGGCCGGGGAGCTGTTTTTT
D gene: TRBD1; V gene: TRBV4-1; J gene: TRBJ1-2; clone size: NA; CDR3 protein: CASSLIPTGRDYGYTF; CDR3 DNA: TGCGCCAGCAGCCTGATACCGACAGGGAGAGACTATGGCTACACCTTC